This TCR beta chain was captured by sequencing in a study of shared clonotypes between healthy human individuals. Turning to the study itself: CD4 naive cells filled three plates per donor, CD4 memory three, CD8 naive two and CD8 memory one.

Worth noting for this clone: Its antigen is unidentified.

Donors, healthy HIV-negative adults, lacked recent acute infections or vaccinations. All the donors were Caucasian adults who lived in Nashville, Tennessee. The repertoire was sequenced with immunoSEQ multiplex PCR; TCRdb's copy has only in-frame clones and lacks some. The table lists roughly 2 million clones, almost 96% of them singletons. General study points: Generation probabilities of non-shared clonotypes were lower (relative to those shared by all four donors).

The ends lost 2 bases at V and 2 bases at J; junction bases unmatched: 14. Looked up from germline, CDR1 is GTSNPN and CDR2 is SVGIG (reference sequence). There are 18 residues in the CDR3. This clonotype was sampled from a man between 18 and 29 years old in good health. V usage is TRBV30 and J usage is TRBJ2-7; 11 bases are a match to TRBD1. Sequenced input: naive CD4+ T cells sorted from blood. Subset here: CD45RA+ positively selected. DNA of the CDR3: TGTGCCTGGAGTAAGGCCGGGACAGGGGGGATAGGCCCCTACGAGCAGTACTTC. Translation: CAWSKAGTGGIGPYEQYF.